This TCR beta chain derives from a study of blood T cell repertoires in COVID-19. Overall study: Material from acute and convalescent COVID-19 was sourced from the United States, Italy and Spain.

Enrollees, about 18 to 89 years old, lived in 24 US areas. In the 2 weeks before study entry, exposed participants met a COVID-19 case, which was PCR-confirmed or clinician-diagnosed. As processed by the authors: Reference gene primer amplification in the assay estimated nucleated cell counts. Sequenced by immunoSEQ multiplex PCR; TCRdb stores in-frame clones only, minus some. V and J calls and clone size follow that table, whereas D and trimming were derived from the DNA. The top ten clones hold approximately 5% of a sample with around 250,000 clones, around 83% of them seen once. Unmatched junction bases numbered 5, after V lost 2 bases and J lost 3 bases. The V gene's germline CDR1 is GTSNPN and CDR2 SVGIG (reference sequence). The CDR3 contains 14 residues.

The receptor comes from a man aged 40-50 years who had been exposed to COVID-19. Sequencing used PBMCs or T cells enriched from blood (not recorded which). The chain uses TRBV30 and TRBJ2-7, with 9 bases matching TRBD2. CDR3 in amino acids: CAWSPAGGFYEQYF. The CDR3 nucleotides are TGTGCCTGGAGTCCAGCGGGGGGCTTCTACGAGCAGTACTTC.